This entry features one T cell receptor (beta chain) sequence. Its cognate antigen is unknown. Germline-derived CDR1 and CDR2 are MNHEY and SMNVEV (reference sequence). V lost 1 base and J lost 1, with 10 bases in between. This CDR3 contains 15 residues. The data are from a study of cytotoxic CD8 clonotypes in ibrutinib-treated CLL. Study at large: The patients, under twelve relapsed/refractory and more than 14 treatment-naive, included 17 who were IGHV unmutated.

TCRdb keeps only in-frame clones here, not all; method: immunoSEQ multiplex PCR. The repertoire holds 30,000 to 40,000 clones, roughly two thirds seen once, with roughly 26% in the top ten. Study-level points and caveats: Circulating CD8+ T-cell counts were tracked by baseline clonality, which exceeded that of age-matched healthy donors.

The genes are TRBV27 and TRBJ1-1; tentative D call: TRBD1 (6 bases). This sequence was found in a human donor with chronic lymphocytic leukemia. The sequences come from PBMCs, collected before ibrutinib treatment. In DNA, the CDR3 is TGTGCCAGCAGTTTATTTTCCAGGGGGAACACTGAAGCTTTCTTT. Protein product: CASSLFSRGNTEAFF.